Following are 9 T cell receptor beta chains from one sample sequenced in a study of identical twins (dated by TCRdb to the mid-2010s). Libraries were constructed by 5' RACE. The sequencer listed for this sample is Illumina HiSeq 2000. TCRdb passed the public sequencing reads through fastp at Q25 and MiXCR, retaining productive beta sequences. Rows are combined by CDR3 protein, so each entry shows the most common genes and DNA. Here the sample has around 1.7 million distinct CDR3 sequences; under 35% occur a single time. The ten largest clonotypes hold over 0.25% of the sample. The sequencing sample was made of cord blood. Every receptor here comes from a newborn girl in good health.

The chain couples TRBV10-3 to TRBJ2-1; D perhaps matches TRBD2 (5 bases). This CDR3 is 14 amino acids long. The V gene lost 2 bases and the J gene lost 4 bases, with 9 bases spanning the gap. Germline CDR1 and CDR2: ENHRY and SYGVKD. This CDR3 is CAISEREVYNEQFF. The CDR3 DNA reads as TGTGCCATCAGTGAGCGGGAAGTTTACAATGAGCAGTTCTTC.

In this sample, this clonotype turned up a few times. CDR3 nucleotides: TGCAGCGTTAGTGGCCTTAATGAAAAACTGTTTTTT. Its protein product is CSVSGLNEKLFF. This rearrangement joins TRBV29-1 to TRBJ1-4; no firm D call. V was shortened by 5 bases and J by 4 bases, with 8 bases between the two germline ends. Per the germline V gene, CDR1 is SQVTM and CDR2 is ANQGSEA. The CDR3 is 12 amino acids.

The chain carries TRBV25-1 and TRBJ2-2, with TRBD1 identical over 7 bases. This CDR3 has 15 residues. Germline loops: CDR1 MGHDK, CDR2 SYGVNS. V lost 3 bases to trimming and J lost 5 bases; unmatched junction nucleotides: 6. CDR3 sequence: CASSDMGQPTGELFF. CDR3 in DNA: TGTGCCAGCAGTGACATGGGACAGCCTACCGGGGAGCTGTTTTTT.

The sample holds a few counts of this clonotype. The chain links TRBV5-1 to TRBJ2-3, with a possible D match to TRBD2 (6 bases). V dropped 0 bases and J dropped 4 bases, with 15 bases sitting between them. CDR1 and CDR2 (germline): SGHRS, YFSETQ. The CDR3 runs to 16 residues. This chain's CDR3 is CASSLGAGLIADTQYF. The CDR3 DNA reads TGCGCCAGCAGCTTGGGTGCGGGGCTTATCGCAGATACGCAGTATTTT.

This clonotype was counted between two and nine times. This chain joins TRBV6-5 and TRBJ2-7; 8 positions agree with TRBD2. V shed 0 bases, J shed 6 bases, and the junction held 10 bases outside the gene matches. This CDR3 is built from 16 residues. Per the germline V gene, CDR1 is MNHEY and CDR2 is SVGAGI. The CDR3 region has the DNA TGTGCCAGCAGTTACTCGATTAGCGGGAACTGGGGCGAGCAGTACTTC. The encoded protein is CASSYSISGNWGEQYF.

V and J are TRBV12-3 or TRBV12-4 and TRBJ2-1; 7 bases line up with TRBD2. Trimming removed 6 bases from V and 5 bases from J; junction bases left unmatched: 7. This CDR3 spans 14 amino acids. This CDR3 reads CASRAAGIHNEQFF. As DNA, the CDR3 is TGTGCCAGCAGGGCAGCGGGAATCCACAATGAGCAGTTCTTC.

At least ten counts were recorded for this clonotype. The chain carries TRBV5-1 and TRBJ2-1; TRBD2 matches at 13 bases. In germline, CDR1 is SGHRS, CDR2 YFSETQ. The CDR3 runs 15 residues. The ends lost 5 bases at V and 7 bases at J; junction bases unmatched: 6. In nucleotides, the CDR3 is TGCGCCAGCAGTGGACTAGCGGGAGTCGAAAATGAGCAGTTCTTC. The encoded protein is CASSGLAGVENEQFF.

In this sample, this clonotype turned up once. This chain links TRBV25-1 with TRBJ2-3; D is unresolved. V lost 6 bases and J lost 3, with 13 bases in between. The germline CDR1 and CDR2 sequences are MGHDK and SYGVNS. This CDR3 comprises 14 residues. Written as DNA, the CDR3 is TGTGCCAGCAGGGCCGGTTTTGGGACAGATACGCAGTATTTT. This sequence encodes CASRAGFGTDTQYF.

The rearrangement links TRBV20-1 to TRBJ2-7; 8 bases fit TRBD2. The germline CDR1 and CDR2 sequences are DFQATT and SNEGSKA (reference sequence). V lost 8 bases to trimming and J lost 2 bases; unmatched junction nucleotides: 5. This CDR3 contains 12 residues. The CDR3 here is CSQAGEAYEQYF. The CDR3 coding sequence is TGCAGTCAAGCGGGGGAGGCCTACGAGCAGTACTTC.